This TCR beta chain was captured by sequencing in a study of Graves' ophthalmopathy and Graves' hyperthyroidism. There are 14 residues in the CDR3. Deletions cut 1 base from V and 8 bases from J, with 12 bases between. For repertoire sequencing, the TCR beta CDR3 regions were amplified from RNA transcripts. First-round RT-PCR employed HTBI primers, with a second-round multiplex PCR after it. Via MiXCR, TCRdb re-called the multiplex PCR reads, giving one row per CDR3 protein. The sample has about 620,000 distinct CDR3 sequences, about a fifth seen once. Over 9.5 ml of fresh blood yielded the PBMCs by density gradient.

V gene TRBV12-3 or TRBV12-4 combines with J gene TRBJ1-3; D perhaps matches TRBD1 (5 bases). This clonotype originated in a woman aged 18-29 years with stable Graves' hyperthyroidism. Some clones in this sample may be carry-over from other donors' samples. Sequenced: peripheral blood. The CDR3 DNA reads as TGTGCCAGCAGTTTAGTCAGGGTAACAGACACCATATATTTT. Amino acid sequence: CASSLVRVTDTIYF.